These 8 T cell receptor beta chains came from one sample sequenced in a study of blood T cell repertoires in COVID-19. Assay used: immunoSEQ multiplex PCR; TCRdb lists only in-frame clones, some missing. The sample lists more than 300,000 clones, about 91% seen once, with approximately 1.6% in the top ten. The sample consisted of peripheral blood. These TCRs come from a woman aged 25 to 45 with COVID-19, enrolled during active disease.

As regards this clone: At one end, the junction sequence differs from germline, possibly due to a read error. The gene calls are TRBV5-4 and TRBJ1-2, with D unresolved. Germline V gene sequence: CDR1 SGHNT, CDR2 YYREEE (reference sequence). CDR3 length: 13 amino acids. CDR3 bases: TGTGCCAGCAGCTTGAAACAGCTCTATGGTTACACCTTC. Its protein is CASSLKQLYGYTF.

This rearrangement joins TRBV11-2 to TRBJ2-2; possible D gene TRBD2, 5 bases. Trimming took 8 bases from V and 5 from J, leaving 12 bases between them. The length of the CDR3 is 13 residues. Germline lookup yields CDR1 SGHAT and CDR2 FQNNGV. CDR3 sequence: CASARGFTGELFF. The CDR3 region has the DNA TGTGCCAGCGCCCGGGGTTTTACCGGGGAGCTGTTTTTT.

CDR3 region: CASRSSGTGRRQPQHF. DNA of the CDR3: TGTGCCAGCAGAAGTTCCGGGACAGGCAGACGGCAGCCCCAGCATTTT. The chain recombines TRBV27 with TRBJ1-5; 8 bases agree with TRBD1. There are 16 residues in the CDR3. Trimming at V came to 6 bases and at J to 7 bases, leaving 14 bases not matched to a gene. Germline V gene sequence: CDR1 MNHEY, CDR2 SMNVEV (reference sequence).

This clone has a single count. This chain joins TRBV7-7 and TRBJ2-1, with a weak D call TRBD2 (6 bases). This CDR3 is 16 amino acids long. V lost 1 base and J 4 bases, leaving 14 bases between the germline ends. Per the germline V gene, CDR1 is SSHAT and CDR2 is FNYEAQ (reference sequence). The CDR3 sequence is CASSLDEGAGYNEQFF. CDR3 bases: TGTGCCAGCAGCTTAGATGAGGGCGCGGGATACAATGAGCAGTTCTTC.

This chain's CDR3 is CASSYSRGLGGYTF. The CDR3 nucleotides are TGTGCCAGCAGTTACTCGAGAGGTTTGGGTGGCTACACCTTC. The V and J genes are TRBV6-5 and TRBJ1-2; no firm D call. Germline values: CDR1 MNHEY, CDR2 SVGAGI. V lost 0 bases and J 7 bases, leaving 12 bases between the germline ends. CDR3 size: 14 residues.

This chain uses TRBV3-1 (or the pseudogene TRBV3-2) with TRBJ1-2; 10 bases fit TRBD1. Looked up from germline, CDR1 is LGHDT and CDR2 is YNNKEL (reference sequence). V was pared by 4 bases and J by 4 bases, with 0 bases of the junction left unmatched. The CDR3 totals 13 residues. This chain's CDR3 is CASSRQGAYGYTF. The DNA for the CDR3 is TGTGCCAGCAGCCGACAGGGGGCCTATGGCTACACCTTC.

The CDR3 sequence is CASSGGGNRFYGYTF. The CDR3 DNA sequence: TGTGCCAGCAGCGGCGGGGGAAACAGGTTCTATGGCTACACCTTC. V and J are TRBV7-9 and TRBJ1-2; TRBD1 is a possible D gene (5 bases). The V gene lost 5 bases and the J gene lost 4 bases, with 17 bases spanning the gap. This CDR3 is built from 15 residues. Per germline, CDR1 SEHNR and CDR2 FQNEAQ (reference sequence).

The rearrangement links TRBV4-1 to TRBJ1-1; D is ambiguous. Germline CDR1 reads MGHRA; CDR2 reads YSYEKL. CDR3 length equals 14 residues. The V end was cut by 4 bases, the J end by 0 bases, with 9 bases between. CDR3 nucleotides: TGCGCCAGCAGCCTACAGTCGATGAACACTGAAGCTTTCTTT. Amino acid sequence: CASSLQSMNTEAFF.